Listed here is a single T cell receptor beta chain. This record belongs to a study of T cells in localized non-small cell lung cancer. The length of the CDR3 is 15 residues. Per germline, CDR1 SGHNT and CDR2 YYREEE (reference sequence). Trimming cost V 0 bases and J 5 bases, with 11 bases left between them. Measured with immunoSEQ multiplex PCR; TCRdb has only the in-frame clones, and not every one. This sample has 15,000 or so clones, with 89% found just once. The source was peripheral blood, collected before any cancer treatment. The clonotype originates from a female donor at least 60 years old with stage III squamous cell lung carcinoma. The chain joins TRBV5-4 to TRBJ1-4; D might be TRBD1 (6 bases). CDR3 sequence: CASSLAGGPNEKLFF. For the CDR3, the DNA is TGTGCCAGCAGCTTGGCCGGGGGCCCAAATGAAAAACTGTTTTTT.